This T cell receptor beta chain was recovered during a study of T cell responses to AZD1222 COVID-19 vaccine. Across the study: Second-dose timings of about 4 or about 12 weeks were pooled. Study-wide results and limits: Baseline antibody screening turned up just a handful of seropositive AZD1222 recipients.

Of note for this clone: Its antigen remains unknown.

The table came from immunoSEQ multiplex PCR; TCRdb's copy has only in-frame clones and leaves some out. The sample has about 150,000 clones, 90% seen once. The V and J ends lost 0 bases and 6 bases respectively, with 12 bases between them. Germline V gives CDR1 LGHNA, CDR2 YSLEER. The CDR3 has 15 residues. The starting material was peripheral blood, obtained on day 0 of AZD1222 vaccination. This chain uses TRBV4-3 with TRBJ1-5, with D perhaps TRBD1 (6 bases). This TCR derives from an adult in good health. The CDR3 region has the DNA TGCGCCAGCAGCCAAGAATTAGGGGGGACTCAGCCCCAGCATTTT. Amino acid sequence: CASSQELGGTQPQHF.